A selection of T cell receptor beta chains follows, all from one sample in a study of blood T cell repertoires in COVID-19. TCRdb keeps only in-frame clones here, not all; method: immunoSEQ multiplex PCR. The table records approximately 350,000 clones, around 83% of them present only once. Sequencing used PBMCs or T cells enriched from blood (not recorded which). These receptors came from a woman in her fifties or sixties who had recovered from COVID-19. Both conserved end residues are part of each CDR3. A D gene is named only where the DNA matches it firmly. The size entry is marked missing in some rows and otherwise reads once, few, many or a size class.

TRBJ2-1 . TRBV7-2 . TGTGCCAGCACCATCAGGAGGGGGGGAACCTACAATGAGCAGTTCTTC CASTIRRGGTYNEQFF
TRBJ2-3 . TRBV30 TRBD1 TGTGCCTGGAGTGTACAGGGGGTCACAGATACGCAGTATTTT CAWSVQGVTDTQYF
TRBJ2-6 once TRBV18 TRBD1 TGTGCCAGCTCGCGAGGGACAGGGGGCCTCTCTGGGGCCAACGTCCTGACTTTC CASSRGTGGLSGANVLTF
TRBJ1-6 few TRBV27 TRBD1 TGTGCCAGCAGCCCCGGGACAGGGGGCGGGTCACCCCTCCACTTT CASSPGTGGGSPLHF
TRBJ2-7 . TRBV4-1 . TGCGCCAGCAGCCAAGTGGGGACTGCGAGCGAGCAGTACTTC CASSQVGTASEQYF
TRBJ1-2 . TRBV19 TRBD1 TGTGCCAGTAGTATTCCTGCAGGGGGTGGCTACACCTTC CASSIPAGGGYTF
TRBJ2-3 . TRBV5-1 . TGCGCCAGCACCCTTGACAGTGGCACAGATACGCAGTATTTT CASTLDSGTDTQYF
TRBJ1-1 . TRBV5-1 . TGCGCCAGCAGCTTGGCCTCGGGGAACACTGAAGCTTTCTTT CASSLASGNTEAFF
TRBJ2-1 . TRBV30 TRBD2 TGTGCCTGGAGTGTACGAGCGGGAGGGTACGTCTACAATGAGCAGTTCTTC CAWSVRAGGYVYNEQFF
TRBJ1-3 few TRBV4-1 TRBD1 TGCGCCAGCAGCCGGGACAGTCCCTTTACTGGAAACACCATATATTTT CASSRDSPFTGNTIYF
TRBJ1-2 . TRBV11-2 TRBD1 TGTGCCAGCAGCGCGGACAGGCCGGGCGGCTACACCTTC CASSADRPGGYTF
TRBJ1-2 . TRBV19 . TGTGCCAGTAGTATTGCAGGGGCCGGCAGTAACTATGGCTACACCTTC CASSIAGAGSNYGYTF
TRBJ1-2 . TRBV2 . TGTGCCAGCAGTGAAAATACATACTATGGCTACACCTTC CASSENTYYGYTF
TRBJ1-1 . TRBV11-3 . TGTGCCAGCAGCTTAGGGGCAGTCCGCACTGAAGCTTTCTTT CASSLGAVRTEAFF
TRBJ1-1 . TRBV9 . TGTGCCAGCAGCGAACAGGGTCGTGGAACTGAAGCTTTCTTT CASSEQGRGTEAFF
TRBJ1-2 once TRBV5-1 . TGCGCCAGCAGCTTGACAGGGTATGGCTACACCTTC CASSLTGYGYTF
TRBJ1-5 . TRBV2 . TGTGCCAGCAGTTTGGACACCGTAAGGCTTCAGCCCCAGCATTTT CASSLDTVRLQPQHF
TRBJ2-7 . TRBV5-4 TRBD1 TGTGCCAGCAGCTCAACATACAGGGGGGAGCAGTACTTC CASSSTYRGEQYF
TRBJ2-1 . TRBV3-1/TRBV3-2 TRBD2 TGTGCCAGCAGCCATACCCCGGGACTAGCGGTACCCCCCTCCTACAATGAGCAGTTCTTC CASSHTPGLAVPPSYNEQFF
TRBJ1-1 . TRBV7-8 . TGTGCCAGCAGCTTAGCTGCCAGGGTAACTGAAGCTTTCTTT CASSLAARVTEAFF
TRBJ1-1 . TRBV9 TRBD1 TGTGCCAGCAGCCCCGACGTGGCAGGGGGGTTTTCAGCTTTCTTT CASSPDVAGGFSAFF
TRBJ2-3 . TRBV4-2 TRBD2 TGTGCCAGCAGCCAAGTCCAGGGGACTAGCGTCTCTAGCACAGATACGCAGTATTTT CASSQVQGTSVSSTDTQYF
TRBJ1-1 few TRBV4-3 . TGCGCCAGCAGCCAAGATCAAGGCAGGGGTGCTGAAGCTTTCTTT CASSQDQGRGAEAFF
TRBJ2-1 . TRBV6-2/TRBV6-3 . TGTGCCAGCAGTTATGAGGGTAATGAGCAGTTCTTC CASSYEGNEQFF
TRBJ1-1 once TRBV27 . TGTGCCAGCAGTTGGAGAGGTGAAGCTTTCTTT CASSWRGEAFF
TRBJ2-2 . TRBV4-3 . TGCGCCAGCAGCCAAGACTGGGGAGCGGAGCTGTTTTTT CASSQDWGAELFF
TRBJ2-7 . TRBV5-6 . TGTGCCAGCAGGACGGGGGTAGGGTACGAGCAGTACTTC CASRTGVGYEQYF
TRBJ1-1 . TRBV19 . TGTGCCAGTAATTTCCCGGCGGCTTCCAGCACTGAAGCTTTCTTT CASNFPAASSTEAFF
TRBJ1-1 . TRBV25-1 TRBD1 TGTGCCAGCACTTCCACATTGGGACAGGGGAGTACTGAAGCTTTCTTT CASTSTLGQGSTEAFF
TRBJ2-7 many TRBV6-5 . TGTGCCAGCAGTTGGGTACAGGGACCCTCCTACGAGCAGTACTTC CASSWVQGPSYEQYF
TRBJ1-1 . TRBV5-1 TRBD1 TGCGCCAGCAGAACAGGGGGATTCGCTGAAGCTTTCTTT CASRTGGFAEAFF
TRBJ1-1 . TRBV6-5 . TGTGCCAGCAGTTACTCGATGGTTGGAGGGGAAGCTTTCTTT CASSYSMVGGEAFF
TRBJ1-2 few TRBV3-1/TRBV3-2 . TGTGCCAGCAGCCAAGGACAGGAATACTATGGCTACACCTTC CASSQGQEYYGYTF
TRBJ1-2 . TRBV3-1/TRBV3-2 . TGTGCCAGCAGCCAATTAGAGGGCTACACCTTC CASSQLEGYTF
TRBJ2-5 . TRBV29-1 TRBD1 TGCAGCGTCCGCAGGGGGCACCAAGAGACCCAGTACTTC CSVRRGHQETQYF
TRBJ2-3 . TRBV23-1 TRBD1 TGCGCCAGCAGTCTCGAGACAGGGGGCAGGACAGATACGCAGTATTTT CASSLETGGRTDTQYF
TRBJ2-6 . TRBV11-3 TRBD1 TGTGCCAGCAGCCCAGGGGGCGCTTCTGGGGCCAACGTCCTGACTTTC CASSPGGASGANVLTF
TRBJ2-3 . TRBV7-2 TRBD2 TGTGCCAGCAGCTTGGGACTAGCGGTACCCCTTACCACAGATACGCAGTATTTT CASSLGLAVPLTTDTQYF
TRBJ1-2 . TRBV11-3 . TGTGCCAGCAGCTTAGCCCTAGAGGGGGGGAACTATGGCTACACCTTC CASSLALEGGNYGYTF
TRBJ2-5 . TRBV30 TRBD2 TGTGCCTGGAGCTGGTCGGGGGGCCAAGAGACCCAGTACTTC CAWSWSGGQETQYF
TRBJ1-2 . TRBV6-2/TRBV6-3 TRBD1 TGTGCCAGCAGTTACCCCCCGACAGGGGGCAGCTATGGCTACACCTTC CASSYPPTGGSYGYTF
TRBJ2-1 . TRBV5-1 . TGCGCCAGCAGCGGGGGGTTGGTAGCGGACAATGAGCAGTTCTTC CASSGGLVADNEQFF
TRBJ2-1 . TRBV4-1 . TGCGCCAGCAGCCAAGGGTCTAGCGCAAACAATGAGCAGTTCTTC CASSQGSSANNEQFF
TRBJ2-3 . TRBV7-2 . TGTGCCAGCAGCTCACCGGTCACGCCCGATACGCAGTATTTT CASSSPVTPDTQYF
TRBJ1-5 . TRBV19 . TGTGCCAGTGGCACAAATCAGCCCCAGCATTTT CASGTNQPQHF
TRBJ1-1 . TRBV11-3 . TGTGCCAGCAGCTTAGCGTTACAGGGCGGTGTTCCGAGCACTGAAGCTTTCTTT CASSLALQGGVPSTEAFF
TRBJ2-1 . TRBV7-9 . TGTGCCAGCAGCTCCCCTGCCTCGGGGGGACAGGTTGAGCAGTTCTTC CASSSPASGGQVEQFF
TRBJ1-1 . TRBV5-4 . TGTGCCAGCAGCCTGCCAGGGGCCGGTACTGAAGCTTTCTTT CASSLPGAGTEAFF
TRBJ1-2 once TRBV4-3 . TGCGCCAGCAGCCAAGATTTGAGGGAGCCGTATGGCTACACCTTC CASSQDLREPYGYTF
TRBJ2-5 once TRBV19 TRBD1 TGTGCCAGTAGTAGGGCAGGGGGCGTGATACAAGAGACCCAGTACTTC CASSRAGGVIQETQYF
TRBJ2-7 . TRBV30 . TGTGCCTGGAGTTCTAGGAGAATCTACGAGCAGTACTTC CAWSSRRIYEQYF
TRBJ2-2 . TRBV9 . TGTGCCAGCAGCGTTTGGCCCCCGAACACCGGGGAGCTGTTTTTT CASSVWPPNTGELFF
TRBJ1-1 . TRBV27 TRBD1 TGTGCCAGCAGTTCCCTCCCCCCGGGACAGGGTTTAGAAGCTTTCTTT CASSSLPPGQGLEAFF